The text below deals with one T cell receptor beta chain. It lacks a known antigen. Within one base of it there is no much larger clone, and no base qualities were kept. These data come from a study of T-cell reconstitution after alpha-beta-depleted transplantation in children (dated by TCRdb to 2016 to 2018). Turning to the overall study: Using TCR repertoire profiling, the study followed T-cell immune reconstitution in a quantitative way in children after TCRalphabeta/CD19-depleted allogeneic hematopoietic cell transplantation.

The treatment or condition label for this specimen denotes: allogeneic hematopoietic cell transplantation with graft depleted of TCRalphabeta T cells and CD19 B cells. The transplant recipients were children given TCRalphabeta/CD19-depleted allogeneic hematopoietic cell grafts. Library method: PCR. These reads were obtained on an Illumina HiSeq 2500. TCR library preparation used molecular barcoding, with unique molecular identifiers applied to normalize quantification of the TCRbeta repertoire. TCRdb applied fastp at Q25 and MiXCR to the public reads, then kept only in-frame beta chains. Every CDR3 protein is listed once, alongside the most common genes and DNA of its rows. Recorded for this sample are hundreds of thousands of distinct CDR3 sequences; more than 20% of them occurred a single time. Roughly 2.7% of the sample is held by the ten biggest clonotypes. Results and caveats for the whole study, not just this receptor: Hyperexpanded clone frequencies declined over subsequent months; after one year, T-cell counts and TCRbeta diversity were mostly attributed to newly produced T cells. In some patients, high TCRbeta diversity at day 60 was attributed to recipient T cells and intrathymic progenitors that had survived conditioning. About two months after transplant, the apparently early recovery of alphabetaT-cell counts reportedly depended on just several hundred clones that had expanded rapidly and came from non-depleted graft cells.

From cysteine to phenylalanine, the CDR3 is 14 amino acids long. Only CDR3 DNA is held: 42 bases, read in frame from base 1. The germline V gene encodes CDR1 LGHNA and CDR2 YNFKEQ. V is clipped by 3 bases and J by 5 bases, and the sequence between their germline boundaries is 11 bases long. Sequences were derived from PBMCs, sampled before TCRalphabeta/CD19-depleted stem cell transplant. This TCR was sampled from a girl aged 2 to 9 with Fanconi anemia, due to receive a stem cell transplant. The rearranged chain carries TRBV4-2 and TRBJ2-4, with the D gene call left open. The nucleotide sequence reads as follows: TGTGCCAGCAGCCATCCCCTAGTCCAAAACATTCAGTACTTC. This gives the protein CASSHPLVQNIQYF.